A single sample is the source of the 22 T cell receptor beta chains below, sequenced in a study of T cell clonotyping in hematopoietic cell transplantation. The assay was immunoSEQ multiplex PCR, and TCRdb's table has in-frame clones only and misses some. The table records approximately 12,000 clones, 72% of them present only once. Sequencing used peripheral blood mononuclear cells, obtained 180 days after allogeneic stem cell transplant. These receptors were taken from a male patient aged 60 to 75 who had an allogeneic stem cell transplant from an unrelated donor, so the T cells may come from the graft donor. Some clones in this sample may be carry-over from other donors' samples.

This sequence joins TRBV6-5 and TRBJ2-5; 7 bases match TRBD2. The CDR3 consists of 13 residues. With V trimmed by 0 bases and J by 5 bases, 0 bases remained unmatched. CDR1 is MNHEY and CDR2 is SVGAGI in the germline V gene. The CDR3 DNA reads TGTGCCAGCAGTTACTCGCGGGAGGAGACCCAGTACTTC. This translates into CASSYSREETQYF.

This chain uses TRBV19 with TRBJ1-6, with a tentative D call TRBD1 (6 bases). Germline values: CDR1 LNHDA, CDR2 SQIVND (reference sequence). The CDR3 runs 16 residues. Trimming cost V 4 bases and J 7 bases, with 17 bases left between them. The CDR3 loop is CASSRDIDLRNSPLHF. The CDR3 DNA sequence: TGTGCCAGTAGTAGGGACATCGACCTTAGAAATTCACCCCTCCACTTT.

The rearrangement uses TRBV10-3 and TRBJ1-1; TRBD1 aligns across 7 bases. The V and J ends lost 5 bases and 4 bases, in that order; junction bases with no gene match: 1. This CDR3 is built from 12 residues. The germline V gene has CDR1 ENHRY and CDR2 SYGVKD. The CDR3, as DNA: TGTGCCATCAGTAGGGACAGCACTGAAGCTTTCTTT. This encodes CAISRDSTEAFF.

This clone is labeled as medium-sized. The CDR3 DNA follows: TGTGCCAGCAGCTTCGGAGACAGGGCCTACAATGAGCAGTTCTTC. Its translation is CASSFGDRAYNEQFF. The chain carries TRBV5-6 and TRBJ2-1; 7 bases are shared with TRBD1. The CDR3 contains 15 residues. J lost 2 bases, V lost 2 bases, and 4 bases had no gene match. From germline, CDR1 is SGHDT and CDR2 YYEEEE.

V is TRBV28 and J is TRBJ2-4; the match to TRBD2 covers 8 bases. CDR1 and CDR2 from the germline V gene are MDHEN and SYDVKM. V trimming: 3 bases; J trimming: 5 bases; junction bases outside the gene matches: 6. This CDR3 has 15 residues. CDR3 amino acids: CASSFRGGFENIQYF. The CDR3 coding sequence is TGTGCCAGCAGTTTCCGCGGGGGGTTCGAAAACATTCAGTACTTC.

The chain uses TRBV5-6 and TRBJ2-7, with D tentatively TRBD2 (6 bases). Germline V gives CDR1 SGHDT, CDR2 YYEEEE. V was trimmed by 0 bases and J by 1 base, leaving 8 bases between them. This CDR3 is built from 14 residues. The CDR3 spells CASSLAGESYEQYF. CDR3 nucleotide sequence: TGTGCCAGCAGCTTGGCGGGAGAGTCCTACGAGCAGTACTTC.

This clone appeared a few times. The chain joins TRBV19 to TRBJ2-3; 8 bases are shared with TRBD2. The CDR3 has 15 amino acids. V lost 10 bases to trimming and J lost 4 bases; unmatched junction nucleotides: 13. Germline CDR1 reads LNHDA; CDR2 reads SQIVND (reference sequence). The CDR3 DNA reads as TGTGCCAATAGGCCCAGCGGGAGAGGGGCAGATACGCAGTATTTT. It is translated as CANRPSGRGADTQYF.

The chain joins TRBV7-2 to TRBJ2-3; TRBD2 is a possible D gene (5 bases). Looked up from germline, CDR1 is SGHTA and CDR2 is FQGNSA. V lost 7 bases and J lost 2, with 16 bases in between. The CDR3 length is 15 residues. The CDR3: CASTASDFYTDTQYF. CDR3 DNA: TGTGCCAGCACCGCGTCGGACTTTTACACAGATACGCAGTATTTT.

The chain uses TRBV29-1 and TRBJ2-7; D call uncertain. The germline V gene has CDR1 SQVTM and CDR2 ANQGSEA. V lost 4 bases and J lost 0, with 10 bases in between. The CDR3 contains 13 residues. The CDR3 protein is CSVAPTGSYEQYF. In nucleotides, the CDR3 is TGCAGCGTTGCCCCGACCGGCTCCTACGAGCAGTACTTC.

This clone was seen just once. The chain carries TRBV14 and TRBJ1-1; 8 nucleotides line up with TRBD1. Trimming removed 4 bases from V and 1 base from J; junction bases left unmatched: 5. The CDR3 covers 15 residues. The germline V gene encodes CDR1 SGHDN and CDR2 FVKESK. The CDR3 region is CASSLGQGPNTEAFF. In nucleotides, the CDR3 is TGTGCCAGCAGCCTCGGACAGGGCCCGAACACTGAAGCTTTCTTT.

The table lists this clone with a few counts. This sequence joins TRBV4-3 and TRBJ2-3; 8 bases agree with TRBD1. Germline V CDR1 and CDR2: LGHNA, YSLEER. Trimming at V came to 5 bases and at J to 4 bases, leaving 5 bases not matched to a gene. CDR3 length: 14 amino acids. The CDR3 here is CASSTNRGADTQYF. The CDR3 DNA follows: TGCGCCAGCAGCACGAACAGGGGGGCAGATACGCAGTATTTT.

CDR3: CASSQVGFSYGYTF. CDR3 nucleotides: TGCGCCAGCAGCCAAGTGGGTTTCAGCTATGGCTACACCTTC. This rearrangement joins TRBV4-1 to TRBJ1-2; D not certain. From germline, CDR1 is MGHRA and CDR2 YSYEKL. Trimming removed 1 base from V and 4 bases from J, with 10 bases in between. This CDR3 is 14 amino acids long.

This clone was detected only once. The chain uses TRBV28 and TRBJ1-1; TRBD1 matches 8 bases. Germline values: CDR1 MDHEN, CDR2 SYDVKM. The CDR3 is made up of 16 amino acids. Germline trimming cut 4 bases from V and 4 bases from J; bases unmatched to any gene: 11. CDR3 bases: TGTGCCAGCAGTTGGGAATGGACAGGGCGGAGCACTGAAGCTTTCTTT. Its translation is CASSWEWTGRSTEAFF.

This clone turned up a few times. The chain recombines TRBV30 with TRBJ2-3; D gene unclear. Deletions cut 1 base from V and 0 bases from J, with 8 bases between. Germline V lookup: CDR1 GTSNPN, CDR2 SVGIG (reference sequence). The CDR3 extends over 14 amino acids. CDR3 loop: CAWSASYSTDTQYF. As DNA, the CDR3 is TGTGCCTGGAGTGCAAGCTATAGCACAGATACGCAGTATTTT.

As concerns this clone: Mismatch with germline at one junction end may stem from a read error. The chain employs TRBV7-6 and TRBJ2-5; perhaps D is TRBD1 or TRBD2 (6 bases each). The germline gives CDR1 SGHVS, CDR2 FNYEAQ. CDR3 length: 14 amino acids. CDR3 loop: CASIRGGRQETRYF. CDR3 DNA sequence: TGTGCCAGCATCCGAGGGGGGAGACAAGAGACCCGGTACTTC.

The CDR3 spells CASSVEGIYGYTF. DNA of the CDR3: TGTGCCAGCAGCGTAGAAGGAATCTATGGCTACACCTTC. The chain employs TRBV9 and TRBJ1-2; D unclear. V dropped 0 bases and J dropped 4 bases, with 7 bases sitting between them. CDR1 and CDR2 (germline): SGDLS, YYNGEE. The CDR3 has 13 amino acids.

The chain couples TRBV11-2 to TRBJ2-1, with D possibly being TRBD1 (5 bases). This CDR3 is 15 amino acids long. The germline V gene encodes CDR1 SGHAT and CDR2 FQNNGV. V was cut by 7 bases and J by 0 bases, with 13 bases left in between. CDR3 coding DNA: TGTGCCAGCACCAGGGCGGTGGGCTCCTACAATGAGCAGTTCTTC. Protein sequence: CASTRAVGSYNEQFF.

This chain links TRBV6-5 with TRBJ1-1, with D perhaps matching TRBD1 (5 bases). Per germline, CDR1 MNHEY and CDR2 SVGAGI. The ends were cut back, 5 bases at V and 10 bases at J, with 23 bases in the middle. The CDR3 runs 15 residues. CDR3 nucleotide sequence: TGTGCCAGCAGTAACCGCCCTGGGGCGGCGATTCGAGCTTTCTTT. Translated, it gives CASSNRPGAAIRAFF.

There are a few counts of this clone. The J gene is TRBJ2-5, the V gene TRBV30; 15 bases map to TRBD2. The CDR3 sequence is 17 residues long. Germline CDR1 GTSNPN, CDR2 SVGIG (reference sequence). Losses at the gene ends were 2 bases for V and 1 base for J; bases not matched to a gene: 5. CDR3 residues: CAWSLKGLAGGQETQYF. The CDR3 nucleotides are TGTGCCTGGAGTCTAAAGGGACTAGCGGGGGGCCAAGAGACCCAGTACTTC. Based on the CDR3 plus reference TRBV30 and TRBJ2-5, the full variable domain is SQTIHQWPATLVQPVGSPLSLECTVEGTSNPNLYWYRQAAGRGLQLLFYSVGIGQISSEVPQNLSASRPQDRQFILSSKKLLLSDSGFYLCAWSLKGLAGGQETQYFGPGTRLLVL.

This clone was observed a handful of times. This chain links TRBV6-5 with TRBJ1-3, with D hard to call. The CDR3 runs 15 residues. Trimming took 0 bases from V and 4 from J, leaving 10 bases between them. The germline V gene has CDR1 MNHEY and CDR2 SVGAGI. The CDR3 reads CASSYSVIGGNTIYF. CDR3 DNA sequence: TGTGCCAGCAGTTACTCGGTGATTGGGGGAAACACCATATATTTT.

The chain combines TRBV14 with TRBJ1-1; D not resolved. There are 14 residues in the CDR3. Germline V gene sequence: CDR1 SGHDN, CDR2 FVKESK. V was cut by 1 base and J by 1 base, with 7 bases left in between. CDR3 sequence (DNA): TGTGCCAGCAGCCAAGTGGTCCGGAACACTGAAGCTTTCTTT. Translation: CASSQVVRNTEAFF. Full variable domain (remainder filled in from reference TRBV14 and TRBJ1-1): EAGVTQFPSHSVIEKGQTVTLRCDPISGHDNLYWYRRVMGKEIKFLLHFVKESKQDESGMPNNRFLAERTGGTYSTLKVQPAELEDSGVYFCASSQVVRNTEAFFGQGTRLTVV.

This clone was seen only once. The rearrangement links TRBV5-1 to TRBJ2-7; no clear D gene. Trimming cost V 0 bases and J 4 bases, with 5 bases left between them. Germline loops: CDR1 SGHRS, CDR2 YFSETQ. CDR3 length: 12 residues. CDR3 protein: CASSLVGYEQYF. The DNA for the CDR3 is TGCGCCAGCAGCTTGGTCGGGTACGAGCAGTACTTC. Full variable domain (missing parts from reference TRBV5-1 and TRBJ2-7): KAGVTQTPRYLIKTRGQQVTLSCSPISGHRSVSWYQQTPGQGLQFLFEYFSETQRNKGNFPGRFSGRQFSNSRSEMNVSTLELGDSALYLCASSLVGYEQYFGPGTRLTVT.